This TCR beta chain comes out of a study of T-cell reconstitution after alpha-beta-depleted transplantation in children. V dropped 6 bases and J dropped 3 bases, with 13 bases sitting between them. Germline assignment: CDR1 MDHEN and CDR2 SYDVKM. The CDR3 runs 14 residues. Unique molecular identifiers were incorporated during preparation of the TCRbeta library. TCRdb analysed the PCR reads with MiXCR anew, one entry per CDR3 protein. The sample records over 85,000 distinct CDR3 sequences, about 8% being singletons. This clonotype was observed many times. The sequence derives from a boy aged 2 to 10 with acute lymphoblastic leukemia, due to receive a stem cell transplant. This sample comprised PBMCs, obtained before TCRalphabeta/CD19-depleted stem cell transplant. The chain joins TRBV28 to TRBJ2-3; perhaps D is TRBD1 or TRBD2 (5 bases each). CDR3 sequence reads: CASRGTASTDTQYF. In DNA, the CDR3 is TGTGCCAGCAGAGGGACCGCTTCAACAGATACGCAGTATTTT.